The 2 T cell receptor beta chains reported below all come from one sample, sequenced in a study of STAT5B mutations in CD4+ large granular lymphocyte leukemia. Profiling relied on immunoSEQ multiplex PCR, and the TCRdb table lists in-frame clones only, not all of them. Among roughly 30,000 clones listed, around three quarters were seen once. The sample taken for sequencing was CD4+ T cells from blood buffy coats. The source of these receptors is a human donor in good health.

The J gene is TRBJ1-3, the V gene TRBV19; 8 positions match TRBD1. The CDR3 length is 14 residues. Germline CDR1 reads LNHDA; CDR2 reads SQIVND (reference sequence). Trimming took 6 bases from V and 7 from J; bases not matched to a gene: 8. The CDR3 protein is CASSGTGGRNTIYF. As DNA, the CDR3 is TGTGCCAGTAGCGGGACAGGAGGGAGGAACACCATATATTTT.

DNA for the CDR3: TGTGCCAGTAGTGAACAGGTTGGCACTGAAGCTTTCTTT. Its protein product is CASSEQVGTEAFF. V and J are TRBV19 and TRBJ1-1; maybe TRBD1 (5 bases). The germline V gene encodes CDR1 LNHDA and CDR2 SQIVND (reference sequence). V was clipped by 5 bases and J by 4 bases, with 11 bases between them. This CDR3 is built from 13 residues.